Detailed here is one T cell receptor beta chain. Method: immunoSEQ multiplex PCR; TCRdb's copy keeps in-frame clones and lacks some. The sample gives about 58,000 clones, about 80% of which show up once; approximately 14% is in the top ten. V lost 5 bases and J 5 bases, leaving 8 bases between the germline ends. CDR3 size: 12 residues. Germline V gene sequence: CDR1 SGHVS, CDR2 FNYEAQ. This sample is part of a study of glioma-infiltrating T cells after dendritic cell vaccination. Study at large: Dendritic cells derived from monocytes and pulsed with autologous tumor lysate formed the vaccine.

As to time point: after dendritic cell vaccination, including at tumor progression/relapse. The TCR comes from a human donor with glioblastoma. V and J are TRBV7-6 and TRBJ2-3; D not resolved. Sequences were derived from blood, sampled after dendritic cell vaccination. CDR3: CASSQAQDTQYF. The CDR3 bases are TGTGCCAGCAGCCAGGCCCAAGATACGCAGTATTTT.